This record covers a single TCR beta chain. This specimen comes from a study of control samples from healthy donors and cancer patients. Repertoires were generated with immunoSEQ multiplex PCR, while TCRdb's copy carries only in-frame clones and drops some. The table has roughly 150,000 clones, 80% to 90% seen once; the top ten hold less than 2%. Sequencing input: blood. The sequence was collected from a young man in good health.

CDR3 sequence: CASRKTGGDSPLHF. The CDR3 DNA follows: TGTGCCAGCAGAAAAACAGGGGGGGATTCACCCCTCCACTTT. The chain links TRBV6-5 to TRBJ1-6, with TRBD1 matching over 8 bases. The CDR3 extends over 14 amino acids. Trimming removed 6 bases from V and 8 bases from J; junction bases left unmatched: 6. Germline CDR1 MNHEY, CDR2 SVGAGI.